This T cell receptor beta chain was identified in a study of T-cell memory formation after mild COVID-19. Constant-segment-primed 5'RACE gave TCR alpha and TCR beta cDNA libraries with sample barcodes and UMIs. TCRdb analysed the 5' RACE reads with MiXCR anew, one entry per CDR3 protein. The table has about 200,000 distinct CDR3 sequences, 9.5% seen once. There are 14 residues in the CDR3. After removal of 8 bases from V and 8 bases from J, the junction contained 8 bases not matched to a gene. This receptor was identified in a man younger than 35 who had mild COVID-19 (a few samples of this study predate the infection). Cell type and time point are not known. The specimen was PBMCs or a T cell subset sorted from them (not recorded which). The V call is TRBV12-3 or TRBV12-4, the J call TRBJ1-6, with 8 bases aligning to TRBD1. CDR3 nucleotides: TGTGCCAGCGGTCGGGACAGGAATTATTCACCCCTCCACTTT. This encodes CASGRDRNYSPLHF.